One T cell receptor (beta chain) is described in this entry. These data belong to a study of OX40 agonist ivuxolimab in advanced cancers. The overall study: Across the patients, intravenous ivuxolimab was delivered every 2 weeks at 0.01 to 10 mg/kg. A mean age of around 66 years, range roughly 20 to 80, was recorded, and around 85% were male. Three patients, one with hepatocellular carcinoma and two with cutaneous melanoma, achieved partial responses.

Here immunoSEQ multiplex PCR was the method, and the copy in TCRdb shows in-frame clones only, minus some. The sample yields tens of thousands of clones, approximately 90% seen once. The germline CDR1 and CDR2 sequences are SQVTM and ANQGSEA. The CDR3 is 13 amino acids. V was trimmed by 4 bases and J by 1 base, leaving 7 bases between them. This TCR was sampled from an adult with an advanced solid tumor such as melanoma, head and neck, liver or kidney cancer. The genes are TRBV29-1 and TRBJ2-2; D gene unclear. The specimen was CD4+ or CD8+ T cells sorted from blood, collected in a trial of the OX40 agonist ivuxolimab. CDR3 sequence (DNA): TGCAGCGTTGGCCGGATGAACACCGGGGAGCTGTTTTTT. Translating gives CSVGRMNTGELFF.